Sequencing of this T cell receptor (delta chain) was carried out in a study of gamma-delta T cells after stem cell transplantation. TCRdb redid clone calling on the RT-PCR reads using CATT. The profile covers around 2,000 delta-chain clones, with 3% appearing a single time and around 52% taken by the ten largest. This clone rates as medium-sized. The CDR3 contains 21 residues. Germline CDR1 TSWWSYY, CDR2 QGS. The V and J ends lost 0 bases and 0 bases, in that order; junction bases with no gene match: 16. Source material: gamma-delta T cells. The sequence was obtained from a human donor. It is not recorded whose cells these are; they may come from a transplant donor. This chain links TRDV1 with TRDJ1, with TRDD3 matching 10 bases. The CDR3 region is CALGELPGWGILGPYTDKLIF. As DNA, the CDR3 is TGTGCTCTTGGGGAACTTCCTGGATGGGGGATACTTGGTCCCTACACCGATAAACTCATCTTT.